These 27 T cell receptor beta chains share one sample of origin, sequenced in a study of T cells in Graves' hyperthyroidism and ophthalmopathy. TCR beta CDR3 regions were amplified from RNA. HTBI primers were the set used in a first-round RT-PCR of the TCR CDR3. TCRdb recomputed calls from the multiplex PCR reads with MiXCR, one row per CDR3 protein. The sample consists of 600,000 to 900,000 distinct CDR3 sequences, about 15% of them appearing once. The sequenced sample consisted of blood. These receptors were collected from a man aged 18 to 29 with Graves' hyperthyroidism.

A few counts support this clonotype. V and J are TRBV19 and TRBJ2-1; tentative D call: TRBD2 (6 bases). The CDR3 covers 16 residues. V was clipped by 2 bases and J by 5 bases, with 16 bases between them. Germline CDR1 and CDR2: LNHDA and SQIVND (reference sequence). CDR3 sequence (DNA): TGTGCCAGTAGTATAATTGCGGGGCAGATAAACAATGAGCAGTTCTTC. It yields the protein CASSIIAGQINNEQFF.

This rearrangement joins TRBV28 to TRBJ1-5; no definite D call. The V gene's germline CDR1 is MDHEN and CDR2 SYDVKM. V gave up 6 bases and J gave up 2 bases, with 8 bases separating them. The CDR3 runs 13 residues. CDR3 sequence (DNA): TGTGCCAGCAGGGCGCGGGGCAATCAGCCCCAGCATTTT. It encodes CASRARGNQPQHF.

CDR3 amino acids: CASSSQSPYGYTF. The CDR3 nucleotides read TGTGCCAGCAGCTCCCAGAGTCCGTATGGCTACACCTTC. The chain employs TRBV7-2 and TRBJ1-2; D not resolved. The V gene's germline CDR1 is SGHTA and CDR2 FQGNSA. V lost 4 bases to trimming and J lost 5 bases, with 11 bases between them. The CDR3 has 13 residues.

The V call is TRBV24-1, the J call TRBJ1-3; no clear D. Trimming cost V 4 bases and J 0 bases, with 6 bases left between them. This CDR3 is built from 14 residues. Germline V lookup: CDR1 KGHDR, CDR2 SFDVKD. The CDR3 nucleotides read TGTGCCACCAGTGACCCGAACTCTGGAAACACCATATATTTT. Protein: CATSDPNSGNTIYF.

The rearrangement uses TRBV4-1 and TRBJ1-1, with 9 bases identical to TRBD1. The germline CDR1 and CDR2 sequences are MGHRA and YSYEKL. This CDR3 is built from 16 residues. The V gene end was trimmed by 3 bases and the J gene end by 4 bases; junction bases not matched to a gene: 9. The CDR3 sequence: CASSHLPGQGSTEAFF. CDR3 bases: TGCGCCAGCAGCCACCTTCCGGGACAGGGAAGCACTGAAGCTTTCTTT.

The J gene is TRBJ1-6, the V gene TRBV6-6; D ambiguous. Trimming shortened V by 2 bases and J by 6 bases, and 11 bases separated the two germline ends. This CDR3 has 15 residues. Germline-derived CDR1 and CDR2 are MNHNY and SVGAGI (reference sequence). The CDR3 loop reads CASSYLGEVNSPLHF. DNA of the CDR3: TGTGCCAGCAGTTACCTCGGTGAGGTTAATTCACCCCTCCACTTT.

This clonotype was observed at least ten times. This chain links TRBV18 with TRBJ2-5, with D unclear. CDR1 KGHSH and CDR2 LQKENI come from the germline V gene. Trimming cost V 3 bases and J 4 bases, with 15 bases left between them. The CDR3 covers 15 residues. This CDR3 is CASSPLQRVGETQYF. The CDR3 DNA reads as TGTGCCAGCTCACCCCTGCAACGGGTCGGAGAGACCCAGTACTTC.

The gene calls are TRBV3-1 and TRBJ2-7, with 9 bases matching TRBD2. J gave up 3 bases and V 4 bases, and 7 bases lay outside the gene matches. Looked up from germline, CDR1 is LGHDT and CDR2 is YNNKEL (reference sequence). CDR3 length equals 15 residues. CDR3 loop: CASSRGLASSYEQYF. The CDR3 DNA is TGTGCCAGCAGCCGGGGACTAGCCTCCAGCTACGAGCAGTACTTC.

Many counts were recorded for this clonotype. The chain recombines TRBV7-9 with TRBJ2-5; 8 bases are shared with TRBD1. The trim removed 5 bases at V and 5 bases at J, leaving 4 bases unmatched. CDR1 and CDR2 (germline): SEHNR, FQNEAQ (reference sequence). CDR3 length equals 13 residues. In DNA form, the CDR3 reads TGTGCCAGCAGCGACAGGGGAGTGGAGACCCAGTACTTC. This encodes CASSDRGVETQYF.

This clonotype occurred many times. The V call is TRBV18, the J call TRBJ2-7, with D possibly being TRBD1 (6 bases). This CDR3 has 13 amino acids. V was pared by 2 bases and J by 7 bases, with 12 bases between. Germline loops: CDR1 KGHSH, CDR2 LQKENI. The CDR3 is CASSPTGPGEQYF. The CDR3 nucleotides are TGTGCCAGCTCACCAACAGGGCCGGGAGAGCAGTACTTC.

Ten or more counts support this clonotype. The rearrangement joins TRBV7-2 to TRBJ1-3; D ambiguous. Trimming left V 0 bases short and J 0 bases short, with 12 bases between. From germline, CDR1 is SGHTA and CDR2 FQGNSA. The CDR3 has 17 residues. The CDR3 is CASSLANSAYSGNTIYF. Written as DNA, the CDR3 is TGTGCCAGCAGCTTAGCGAACAGCGCCTACTCTGGAAACACCATATATTTT.

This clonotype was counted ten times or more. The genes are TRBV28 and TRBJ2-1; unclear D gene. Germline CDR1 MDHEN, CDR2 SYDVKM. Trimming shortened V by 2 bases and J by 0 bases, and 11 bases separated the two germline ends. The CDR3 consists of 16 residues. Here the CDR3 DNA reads TGTGCCAGCAGTTTAATTGGGTCCAGCTCCTACAATGAGCAGTTCTTC. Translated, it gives CASSLIGSSSYNEQFF.

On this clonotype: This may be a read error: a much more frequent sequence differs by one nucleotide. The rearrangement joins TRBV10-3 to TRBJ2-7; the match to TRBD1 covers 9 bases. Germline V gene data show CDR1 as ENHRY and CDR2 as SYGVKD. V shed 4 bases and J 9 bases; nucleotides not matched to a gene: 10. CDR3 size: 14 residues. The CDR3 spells CAISGNRGQGGQYF. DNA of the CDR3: TGTGCCATCAGTGGAAACAGGGGGCAGGGGGGGCAGTACTTC.

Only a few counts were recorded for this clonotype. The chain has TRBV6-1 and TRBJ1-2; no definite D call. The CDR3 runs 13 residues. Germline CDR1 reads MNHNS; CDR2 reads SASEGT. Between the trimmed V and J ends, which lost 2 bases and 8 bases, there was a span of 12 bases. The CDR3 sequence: CASSELGLGGYTF. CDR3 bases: TGTGCCAGCAGTGAATTAGGCCTCGGAGGCTACACCTTC.

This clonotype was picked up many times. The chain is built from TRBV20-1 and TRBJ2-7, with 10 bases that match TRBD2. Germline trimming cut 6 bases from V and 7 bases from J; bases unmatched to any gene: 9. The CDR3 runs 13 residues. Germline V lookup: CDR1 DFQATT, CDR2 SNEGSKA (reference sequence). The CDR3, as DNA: TGCAGTGCCCGGACTAGCGGAGAACAGGAGCAGTACTTC. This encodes CSARTSGEQEQYF.

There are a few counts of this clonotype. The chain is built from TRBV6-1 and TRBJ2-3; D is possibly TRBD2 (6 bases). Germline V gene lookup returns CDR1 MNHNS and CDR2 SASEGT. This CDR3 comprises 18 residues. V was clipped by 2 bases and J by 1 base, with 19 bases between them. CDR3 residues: CASSERSGDFIGTDTQYF. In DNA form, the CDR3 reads TGTGCCAGCAGTGAACGGTCGGGAGATTTTATTGGCACAGATACGCAGTATTTT.

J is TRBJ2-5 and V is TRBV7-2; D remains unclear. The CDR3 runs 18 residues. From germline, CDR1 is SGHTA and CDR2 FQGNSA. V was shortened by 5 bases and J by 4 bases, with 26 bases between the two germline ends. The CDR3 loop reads CASSDLYWSGPLGETQYF. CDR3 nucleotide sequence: TGTGCCAGCAGCGATCTCTACTGGTCAGGCCCCTTGGGAGAGACCCAGTACTTC.

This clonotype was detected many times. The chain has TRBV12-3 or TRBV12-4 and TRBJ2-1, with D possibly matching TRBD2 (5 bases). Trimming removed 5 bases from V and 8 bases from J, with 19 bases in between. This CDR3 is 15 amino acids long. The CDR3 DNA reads TGTGCCAGCAGTATTCAGACGGACTTTCGTCATGAGCAGTTCTTC. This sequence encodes CASSIQTDFRHEQFF.

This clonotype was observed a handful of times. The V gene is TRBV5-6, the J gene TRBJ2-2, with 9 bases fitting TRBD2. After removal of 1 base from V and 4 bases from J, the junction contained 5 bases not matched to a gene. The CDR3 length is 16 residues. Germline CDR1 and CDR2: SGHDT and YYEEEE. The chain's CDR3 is CASSLRSGSTTGELFF. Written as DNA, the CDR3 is TGTGCCAGCAGCTTGCGTAGCGGGAGCACCACCGGGGAGCTGTTTTTT.

The CDR3 region is CASKGRLRGTEAFF. DNA of the CDR3: TGTGCCAGCAAGGGACGGCTACGGGGCACTGAAGCTTTCTTT. The rearrangement uses TRBV27 and TRBJ1-1; D might be TRBD1 (5 bases). The CDR3 is made up of 14 amino acids. Trimming removed 7 bases at V and 4 bases at J, with 16 bases between. Germline values: CDR1 MNHEY, CDR2 SMNVEV (reference sequence).

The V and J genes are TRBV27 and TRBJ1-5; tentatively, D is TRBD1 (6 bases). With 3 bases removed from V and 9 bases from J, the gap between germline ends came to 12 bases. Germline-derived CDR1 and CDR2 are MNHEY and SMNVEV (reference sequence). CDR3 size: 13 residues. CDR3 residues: CASSFTGISPQHF. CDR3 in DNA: TGTGCCAGCAGTTTCACAGGGATCTCGCCCCAGCATTTT.

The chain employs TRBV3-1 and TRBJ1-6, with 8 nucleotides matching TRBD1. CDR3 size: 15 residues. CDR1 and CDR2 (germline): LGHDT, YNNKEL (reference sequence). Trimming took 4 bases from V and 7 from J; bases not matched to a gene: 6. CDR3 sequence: CASSPKHRGNSPLHF. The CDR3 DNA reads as TGTGCCAGCAGCCCTAAACACAGGGGGAATTCACCCCTCCACTTT.

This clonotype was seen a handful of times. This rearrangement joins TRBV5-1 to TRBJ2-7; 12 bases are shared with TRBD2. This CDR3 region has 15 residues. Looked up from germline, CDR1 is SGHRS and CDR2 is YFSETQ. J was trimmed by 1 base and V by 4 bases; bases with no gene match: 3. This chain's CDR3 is CASSDGLAGSYEQYF. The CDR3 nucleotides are TGCGCCAGCAGCGATGGACTAGCGGGGTCCTACGAGCAGTACTTC.

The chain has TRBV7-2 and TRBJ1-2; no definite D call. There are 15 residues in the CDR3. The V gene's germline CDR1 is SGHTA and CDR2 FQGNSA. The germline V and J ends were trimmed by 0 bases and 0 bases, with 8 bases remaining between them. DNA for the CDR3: TGTGCCAGCAGCTTAGCGGTGACGGCTAACTATGGCTACACCTTC. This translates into CASSLAVTANYGYTF.

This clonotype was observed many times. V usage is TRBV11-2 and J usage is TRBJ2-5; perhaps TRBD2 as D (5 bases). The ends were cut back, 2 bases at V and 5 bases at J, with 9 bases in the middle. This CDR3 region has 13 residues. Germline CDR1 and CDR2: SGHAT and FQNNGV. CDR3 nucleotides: TGTGCCAGCAGCTTACAGACGGGGGAGACCCAGTACTTC. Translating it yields CASSLQTGETQYF.

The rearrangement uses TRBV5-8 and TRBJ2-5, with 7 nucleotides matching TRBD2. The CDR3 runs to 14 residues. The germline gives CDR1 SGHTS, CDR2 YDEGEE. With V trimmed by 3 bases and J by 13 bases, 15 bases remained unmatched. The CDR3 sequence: CASSSTGGPPRTYF. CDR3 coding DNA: TGTGCCAGCAGCTCCACGGGGGGACCCCCGCGTACGTACTTC. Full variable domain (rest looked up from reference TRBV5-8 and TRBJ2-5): EAGVTQSPTHLIKTRGQQATLRCSPISGHTSVYWYQQALGLGLQFLLWYDEGEERNRGNFPPRFSGRQFPNYSSELNVNALELEDSALYLCASSSTGGPPRTYFGPGTRLLVL.

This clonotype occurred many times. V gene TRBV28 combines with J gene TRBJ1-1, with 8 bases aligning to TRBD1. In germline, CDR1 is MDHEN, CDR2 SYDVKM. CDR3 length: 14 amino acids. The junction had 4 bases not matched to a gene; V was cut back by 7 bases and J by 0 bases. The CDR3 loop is CASITTGVNTEAFF. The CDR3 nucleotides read TGTGCCAGCATTACGACAGGGGTGAACACTGAAGCTTTCTTT.